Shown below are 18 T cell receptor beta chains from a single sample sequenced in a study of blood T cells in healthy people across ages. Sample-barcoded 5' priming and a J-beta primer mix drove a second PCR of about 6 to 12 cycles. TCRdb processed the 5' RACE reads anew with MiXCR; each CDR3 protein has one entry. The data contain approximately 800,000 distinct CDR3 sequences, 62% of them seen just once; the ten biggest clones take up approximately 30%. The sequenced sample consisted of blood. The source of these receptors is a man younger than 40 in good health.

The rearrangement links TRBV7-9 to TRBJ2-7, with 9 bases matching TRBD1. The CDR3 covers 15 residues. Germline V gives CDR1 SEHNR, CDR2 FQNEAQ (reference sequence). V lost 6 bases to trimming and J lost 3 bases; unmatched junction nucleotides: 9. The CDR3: CASSPIRDRVYEQYF. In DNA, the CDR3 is TGTGCCAGCAGTCCTATCCGGGACAGGGTCTACGAGCAGTACTTC.

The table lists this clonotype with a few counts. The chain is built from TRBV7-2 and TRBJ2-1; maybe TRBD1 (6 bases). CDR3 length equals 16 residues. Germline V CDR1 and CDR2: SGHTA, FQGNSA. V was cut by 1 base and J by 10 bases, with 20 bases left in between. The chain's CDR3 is CASSLGGQGTSKEQFF. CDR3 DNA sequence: TGTGCCAGCAGCTTAGGAGGGCAGGGGACGTCGAAAGAGCAGTTCTTC.

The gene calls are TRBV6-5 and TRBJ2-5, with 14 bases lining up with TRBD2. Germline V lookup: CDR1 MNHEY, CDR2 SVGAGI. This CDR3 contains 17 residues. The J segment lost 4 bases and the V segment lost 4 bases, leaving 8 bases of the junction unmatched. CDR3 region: CASSLGLAGAGGETQYF. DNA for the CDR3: TGTGCCAGCAGTTTGGGACTAGCGGGGGCCGGTGGAGAGACCCAGTACTTC.

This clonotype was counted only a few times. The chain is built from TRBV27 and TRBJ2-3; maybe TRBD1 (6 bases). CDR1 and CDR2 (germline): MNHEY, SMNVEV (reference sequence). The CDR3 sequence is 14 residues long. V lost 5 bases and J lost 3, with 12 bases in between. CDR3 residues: CASSQEQGTDTQYF. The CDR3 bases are TGTGCCAGCAGTCAGGAACAGGGTACAGATACGCAGTATTTT.

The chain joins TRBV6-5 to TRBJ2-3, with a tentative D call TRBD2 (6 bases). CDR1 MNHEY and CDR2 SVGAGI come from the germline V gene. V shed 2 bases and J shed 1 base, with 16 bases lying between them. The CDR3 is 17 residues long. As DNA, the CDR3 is TGTGCCAGCAGTTACGGGGGATGGGGGGTCGGCACAGATACGCAGTATTTT. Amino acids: CASSYGGWGVGTDTQYF.

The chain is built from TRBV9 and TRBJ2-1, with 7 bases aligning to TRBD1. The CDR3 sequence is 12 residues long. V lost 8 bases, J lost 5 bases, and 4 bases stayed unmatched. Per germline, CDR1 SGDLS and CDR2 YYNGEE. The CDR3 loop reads CASTGAHNEQFF. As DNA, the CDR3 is TGTGCCAGTACAGGGGCCCACAATGAGCAGTTCTTC.

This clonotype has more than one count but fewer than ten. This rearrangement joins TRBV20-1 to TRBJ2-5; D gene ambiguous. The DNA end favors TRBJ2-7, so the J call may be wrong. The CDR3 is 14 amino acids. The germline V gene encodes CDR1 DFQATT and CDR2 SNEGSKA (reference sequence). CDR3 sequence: CSALEPSSTYEQYF. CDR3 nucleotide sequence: TGCAGTGCTTTGGAACCATCCTCCACCTACGAGCAGTACTTC.

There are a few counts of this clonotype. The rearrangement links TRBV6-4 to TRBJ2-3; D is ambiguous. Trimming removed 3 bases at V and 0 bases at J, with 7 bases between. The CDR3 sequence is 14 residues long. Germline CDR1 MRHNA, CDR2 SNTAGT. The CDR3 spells CASSEGTSTDTQYF. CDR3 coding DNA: TGTGCCAGCAGTGAGGGTACTAGCACAGATACGCAGTATTTT.

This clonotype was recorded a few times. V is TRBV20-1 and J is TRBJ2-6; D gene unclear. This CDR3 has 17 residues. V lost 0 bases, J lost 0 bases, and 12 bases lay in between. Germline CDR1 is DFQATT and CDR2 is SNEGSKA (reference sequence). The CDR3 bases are TGCAGTGCTAGAGATCGTCTAGGGATCTCTGGGGCCAACGTCCTGACTTTC. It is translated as CSARDRLGISGANVLTF.

This CDR3 is CASIDIGRPLIQETQYF. The CDR3 nucleotides read TGTGCCAGCATCGACATCGGGCGCCCGCTGATCCAAGAGACCCAGTACTTC. The J gene is TRBJ2-5, the V gene TRBV6-1; D is undetermined. V lost 7 bases and J 1 base, leaving 22 bases between the germline ends. The germline V gene has CDR1 MNHNS and CDR2 SASEGT. The CDR3 length is 17 residues.

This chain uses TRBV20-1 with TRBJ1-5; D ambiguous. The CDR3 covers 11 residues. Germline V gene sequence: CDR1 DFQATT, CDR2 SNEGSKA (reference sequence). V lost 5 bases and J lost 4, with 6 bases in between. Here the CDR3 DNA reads TGCAGTGCTGACAAGAATCAGCCCCAGCATTTT. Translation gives CSADKNQPQHF.

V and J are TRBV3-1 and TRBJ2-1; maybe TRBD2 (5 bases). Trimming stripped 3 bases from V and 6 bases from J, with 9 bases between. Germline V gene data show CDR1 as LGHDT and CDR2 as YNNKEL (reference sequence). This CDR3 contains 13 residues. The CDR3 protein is CASSQRASNEQFF. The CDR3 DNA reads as TGTGCCAGCAGCCAGAGGGCCTCCAATGAGCAGTTCTTC.

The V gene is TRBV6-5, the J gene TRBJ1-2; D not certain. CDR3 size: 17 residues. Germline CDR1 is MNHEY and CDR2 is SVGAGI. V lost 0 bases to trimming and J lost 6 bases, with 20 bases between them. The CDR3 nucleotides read TGTGCCAGCAGTTACTCCCGCTCGGACCCATCAAGGGATGGCTACACCTTC. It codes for CASSYSRSDPSRDGYTF.

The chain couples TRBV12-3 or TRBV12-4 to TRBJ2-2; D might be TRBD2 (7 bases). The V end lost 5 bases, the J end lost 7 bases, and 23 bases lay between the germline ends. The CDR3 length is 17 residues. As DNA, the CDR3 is TGTGCCAGCAGTCCCCATACGGGGGGCGGACAAGGCGGGGAGCTGTTTTTT. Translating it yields CASSPHTGGGQGGELFF.

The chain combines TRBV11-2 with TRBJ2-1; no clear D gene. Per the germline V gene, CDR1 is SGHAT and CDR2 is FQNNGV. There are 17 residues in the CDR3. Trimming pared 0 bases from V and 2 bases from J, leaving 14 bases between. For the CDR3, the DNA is TGTGCCAGCAGCTTAGATCGGCTTGCTAGGCCCTACAATGAGCAGTTCTTC. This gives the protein CASSLDRLARPYNEQFF.

CDR3 residues: CSILAQGQGGSLVYNEQYF. The CDR3 bases are TGCAGCATACTCGCCCAGGGACAGGGTGGTAGTTTGGTCTACAATGAGCAGTACTTC. This chain links TRBV29-1 with TRBJ2-4; TRBD1 aligns across 9 bases. V lost 8 bases to trimming and J lost 13 bases; unmatched junction nucleotides: 33. Germline V gives CDR1 SQVTM, CDR2 ANQGSEA. This CDR3 region has 19 residues.

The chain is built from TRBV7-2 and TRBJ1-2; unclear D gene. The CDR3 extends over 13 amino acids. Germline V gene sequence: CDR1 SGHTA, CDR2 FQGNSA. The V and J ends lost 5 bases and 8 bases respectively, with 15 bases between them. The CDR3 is CASSPETLGGYTF. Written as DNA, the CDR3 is TGTGCCAGCAGCCCTGAGACCCTCGGGGGCTACACCTTC.

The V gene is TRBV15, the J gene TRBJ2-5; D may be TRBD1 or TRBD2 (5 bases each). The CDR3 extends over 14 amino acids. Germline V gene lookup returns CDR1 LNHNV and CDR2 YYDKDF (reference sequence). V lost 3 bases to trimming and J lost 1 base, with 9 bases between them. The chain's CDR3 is CATSRSGTQETQYF. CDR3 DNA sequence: TGTGCCACCAGCAGGTCAGGGACCCAAGAGACCCAGTACTTC.